Listed below are T cell receptor beta chains from one sample, sequenced in a study of blood T cell repertoires in COVID-19. TCRdb's copy holds only in-frame clones and misses some; the assay was immunoSEQ multiplex PCR. This table holds fewer than 200,000 clones, roughly nine tenths found once. The source material was peripheral blood. Source of these receptors: a man aged 60 to 69 with acute or convalescent COVID-19. Each CDR3 is given with its conserved first and last residue. Fields, in order: CDR3 protein, CDR3 DNA, D gene, V gene, J gene, clone size. D genes are given only for firm matches. Only some rows state a clone size, as once, few, many or a class for expanded clones.

CDR3aa: CASSTRRNRGRWETQYF
CDR3nt: TGTGCCAGTAGTACCCGCCGCAACAGGGGACGGTGGGAGACCCAGTACTTC
d_gene: TRBD1
v_gene: TRBV19
j_gene: TRBJ2-5
abundance: NA

CDR3aa: CASSLSGSGKQYF
CDR3nt: TGTGCCAGCAGTTTATCGGGTAGCGGGAAGCAGTACTTC
d_gene: TRBD2
v_gene: TRBV27
j_gene: TRBJ2-7
abundance: NA

CDR3aa: CASSPRTGDYGYTF
CDR3nt: TGTGCCAGCAGCCCTCGGACAGGGGACTATGGCTACACCTTC
d_gene: TRBD1
v_gene: TRBV7-9
j_gene: TRBJ1-2
abundance: NA

CDR3aa: CACQDLRVSPLHF
CDR3nt: TGTGCATGTCAGGACTTGCGCGTGTCACCCCTCCACTTT
d_gene: NA
v_gene: TRBV12-3/TRBV12-4
j_gene: TRBJ1-6
abundance: NA

CDR3aa: CASSPEAHNQPQHF
CDR3nt: TGTGCCAGCAGCCCCGAAGCTCACAATCAGCCCCAGCATTTT
d_gene: NA
v_gene: TRBV2
j_gene: TRBJ1-5
abundance: NA

CDR3aa: CASSYPQAGFVSDTQYF
CDR3nt: TGTGCCAGCAGTTATCCCCAGGCGGGTTTCGTCTCAGATACGCAGTATTTT
d_gene: NA
v_gene: TRBV6-2/TRBV6-3
j_gene: TRBJ2-3
abundance: NA

CDR3aa: CASSQGQGGNQPQHF
CDR3nt: TGTGCCAGCAGCCAAGGACAGGGGGGCAATCAGCCCCAGCATTTT
d_gene: TRBD1
v_gene: TRBV3-1/TRBV3-2
j_gene: TRBJ1-5
abundance: NA

CDR3aa: CASSTYGSSYNEQFF
CDR3nt: TGTGCCAGTAGTACCTACGGTAGCTCCTACAATGAGCAGTTCTTC
d_gene: NA
v_gene: TRBV19
j_gene: TRBJ2-1
abundance: NA

CDR3aa: CASSARTGGNYEQYF
CDR3nt: TGTGCCAGCAGCGCAAGGACAGGGGGGAACTACGAGCAGTACTTC
d_gene: NA
v_gene: TRBV12-1
j_gene: TRBJ2-7
abundance: NA

CDR3aa: CASMEASGNNEQFF
CDR3nt: TGTGCCAGCATGGAGGCTAGCGGAAACAATGAGCAGTTCTTC
d_gene: TRBD2
v_gene: TRBV3-1/TRBV3-2
j_gene: TRBJ2-1
abundance: NA

CDR3aa: CASSRPAGLAYEQYF
CDR3nt: TGTGCCAGCTCACGTCCCGCCGGACTAGCCTACGAGCAGTACTTC
d_gene: TRBD2
v_gene: TRBV18
j_gene: TRBJ2-7
abundance: NA

CDR3aa: CASSQGFPPGHRALYEQYF
CDR3nt: TGTGCCAGCAGCCAAGGGTTCCCCCCGGGACACCGAGCCCTCTACGAGCAGTACTTC
d_gene: NA
v_gene: TRBV3-1/TRBV3-2
j_gene: TRBJ2-7
abundance: NA

CDR3aa: CASSHRGFSTEAFF
CDR3nt: TGTGCCAGTAGTCACAGGGGGTTCTCCACTGAAGCTTTCTTT
d_gene: TRBD1
v_gene: TRBV19
j_gene: TRBJ1-1
abundance: NA

CDR3aa: CASSLRQGGSPLHF
CDR3nt: TGTGCCAGCAGCCTTCGACAGGGCGGATCACCCCTCCACTTT
d_gene: TRBD1
v_gene: TRBV11-3
j_gene: TRBJ1-6
abundance: NA

CDR3aa: CASSPRGRNYGYTF
CDR3nt: TGTGCCAGCAGCCCCAGGGGGCGCAACTATGGCTACACCTTC
d_gene: TRBD1
v_gene: TRBV7-2
j_gene: TRBJ1-2
abundance: NA

CDR3aa: CASSEPGLSNEQFF
CDR3nt: TGTGCCAGCAGTGAGCCGGGACTATCAAATGAGCAGTTCTTC
d_gene: TRBD2
v_gene: TRBV6-1
j_gene: TRBJ2-1
abundance: NA

CDR3aa: CASSFPRDRVTDTQYF
CDR3nt: TGTGCCAGCAGCTTCCCCCGGGACAGGGTGACAGATACGCAGTATTTT
d_gene: TRBD1
v_gene: TRBV7-9
j_gene: TRBJ2-3
abundance: NA

CDR3aa: CASSSSGLATSSYNEQFF
CDR3nt: TGTGCCAGCAGCAGCTCGGGACTAGCCACCAGCTCCTACAATGAGCAGTTCTTC
d_gene: NA
v_gene: TRBV21-1
j_gene: TRBJ2-1
abundance: once

CDR3aa: CAISSIGGREGGDTEAFF
CDR3nt: TGTGCCATCAGTTCAATCGGAGGGAGGGAAGGCGGGGACACTGAAGCTTTCTTT
d_gene: NA
v_gene: TRBV10-3
j_gene: TRBJ1-1
abundance: NA

CDR3aa: CASSLRGHYEQYF
CDR3nt: TGTGCCAGCAGTTTAAGAGGTCACTACGAGCAGTACTTC
d_gene: NA
v_gene: TRBV12-3/TRBV12-4
j_gene: TRBJ2-7
abundance: NA

CDR3aa: CATSDLGGGRETQYF
CDR3nt: TGTGCCACCAGTGATTTGGGGGGAGGACGGGAGACCCAGTACTTC
d_gene: NA
v_gene: TRBV24-1
j_gene: TRBJ2-5
abundance: NA

CDR3aa: CASMGQGWTEAFF
CDR3nt: TGTGCCAGCATGGGTCAGGGGTGGACTGAAGCTTTCTTT
d_gene: NA
v_gene: TRBV12-3/TRBV12-4
j_gene: TRBJ1-1
abundance: NA

CDR3aa: CASSLNPGLRNEKLFF
CDR3nt: TGCGCCAGCAGCCTCAACCCGGGACTGCGAAATGAAAAACTGTTTTTT
d_gene: NA
v_gene: TRBV5-1
j_gene: TRBJ1-4
abundance: NA

CDR3aa: CASSLGQGISPLHF
CDR3nt: TGTGCCAGCAGTTTGGGACAGGGGATTTCACCCCTCCACTTT
d_gene: TRBD1
v_gene: TRBV27
j_gene: TRBJ1-6
abundance: once

CDR3aa: CATTSGGTDRGYTF
CDR3nt: TGTGCCACCACTTCGGGGGGCACTGATCGAGGCTACACCTTC
d_gene: NA
v_gene: TRBV24-1
j_gene: TRBJ1-2
abundance: NA

CDR3aa: CASRKRGGLVNYGYTF
CDR3nt: TGTGCCAGCAGAAAACGCGGGGGGTTAGTTAACTATGGCTACACCTTC
d_gene: NA
v_gene: TRBV5-6
j_gene: TRBJ1-2
abundance: NA

CDR3aa: CASSETYSGANVLTF
CDR3nt: TGTGCCAGCAGTGAGACTTACTCTGGGGCCAACGTCCTGACTTTC
d_gene: NA
v_gene: TRBV2
j_gene: TRBJ2-6
abundance: NA

CDR3aa: CASSLGTQTGELFF
CDR3nt: TGCGCCAGCAGCCTAGGGACTCAGACCGGGGAGCTGTTTTTT
d_gene: NA
v_gene: TRBV5-1
j_gene: TRBJ2-2
abundance: NA

CDR3aa: CASKTVSYNEQFF
CDR3nt: TGCGCCAGCAAGACAGTCTCCTACAATGAGCAGTTCTTC
d_gene: NA
v_gene: TRBV5-1
j_gene: TRBJ2-1
abundance: NA

CDR3aa: CAWSPRGYEQYF
CDR3nt: TGTGCCTGGAGCCCCCGGGGCTACGAGCAGTACTTC
d_gene: NA
v_gene: TRBV30
j_gene: TRBJ2-7
abundance: NA

CDR3aa: CAWSRYVAFFGQGTRLTVAFF
CDR3nt: NA
d_gene: NA
v_gene: TRBV30
j_gene: TRBJ1-1
abundance: NA

CDR3aa: CASSRDRGYGQYF
CDR3nt: TGTGCCAGTAGTAGGGACAGGGGCTACGGGCAGTACTTC
d_gene: TRBD1
v_gene: TRBV19
j_gene: TRBJ2-7
abundance: NA

CDR3aa: CASKTGADTQYF
CDR3nt: TGTGCCAGCAAAACAGGAGCAGATACGCAGTATTTT
d_gene: NA
v_gene: TRBV18
j_gene: TRBJ2-3
abundance: NA

CDR3aa: CASSVAQANTEAFF
CDR3nt: TGTGCCAGCAGCGTGGCACAGGCTAACACTGAAGCTTTCTTT
d_gene: NA
v_gene: TRBV9
j_gene: TRBJ1-1
abundance: once

CDR3aa: CASSYDRSSYNSPLHF
CDR3nt: TGTGCCAGCAGCTACGACCGGAGCTCCTATAATTCACCCCTCCACTTT
d_gene: NA
v_gene: TRBV7-2
j_gene: TRBJ1-6
abundance: NA

CDR3aa: CASSFSSGQVFETQYF
CDR3nt: TGTGCCAGCAGCTTTTCCTCGGGACAGGTTTTCGAGACCCAGTACTTC
d_gene: TRBD1
v_gene: TRBV11-2
j_gene: TRBJ2-5
abundance: NA

CDR3aa: CASSPLGQTAKQYF
CDR3nt: TGTGCCAGCAGCCCGTTGGGCCAAACGGCGAAGCAGTACTTC
d_gene: NA
v_gene: TRBV9
j_gene: TRBJ2-7
abundance: NA

CDR3aa: CASSLVVPASGNTIYF
CDR3nt: TGTGCCAGCAGCTTAGTAGTCCCTGCCTCTGGAAACACCATATATTTT
d_gene: NA
v_gene: TRBV7-2
j_gene: TRBJ1-3
abundance: NA

CDR3aa: CASSEAWSGRETQYF
CDR3nt: TGTGCCAGCAGTGAAGCATGGAGCGGGAGGGAGACCCAGTACTTC
d_gene: TRBD2
v_gene: TRBV6-1
j_gene: TRBJ2-5
abundance: NA

CDR3aa: CSALSSGDYGYTF
CDR3nt: TGCAGCGCCCTCAGCAGTGGAGACTATGGCTACACCTTC
d_gene: NA
v_gene: TRBV29-1
j_gene: TRBJ1-2
abundance: NA

CDR3aa: CASSLVGGGTEAFF
CDR3nt: TGTGCCAGCAGCTTGGTAGGGGGAGGGACTGAAGCTTTCTTT
d_gene: NA
v_gene: TRBV5-4
j_gene: TRBJ1-1
abundance: NA

CDR3aa: CASSSTGASAGYTF
CDR3nt: TGTGCCAGCAGCTCTACAGGGGCGTCGGCTGGCTACACCTTC
d_gene: TRBD1
v_gene: TRBV11-2
j_gene: TRBJ1-2
abundance: NA

CDR3aa: CASSSGLGQPQHF
CDR3nt: TGTGCCAGCAGTTCAGGGTTGGGTCAGCCCCAGCATTTT
d_gene: NA
v_gene: TRBV12-3/TRBV12-4
j_gene: TRBJ1-5
abundance: NA

CDR3aa: CASSEARTARGKLFF
CDR3nt: TGTGCCAGCAGTGAAGCGCGTACGGCCCGCGGAAAACTGTTTTTT
d_gene: NA
v_gene: TRBV6-1
j_gene: TRBJ1-4
abundance: NA

CDR3aa: CASSPQTGSEAFF
CDR3nt: TGTGCCAGCAGCCCACAGACGGGATCTGAAGCTTTCTTT
d_gene: NA
v_gene: TRBV7-2
j_gene: TRBJ1-1
abundance: NA

CDR3aa: CASSPPNSYNSPLHF
CDR3nt: TGTGCCAGCAGCCCCCCGAACAGCTATAATTCACCCCTCCACTTT
d_gene: NA
v_gene: TRBV9
j_gene: TRBJ1-6
abundance: NA

CDR3aa: CASSQAQGTNSPLHF
CDR3nt: TGTGCCAGCAGCCAAGCCCAGGGGACCAATTCACCCCTCCACTTT
d_gene: NA
v_gene: TRBV14
j_gene: TRBJ1-6
abundance: NA